There are a few counts of the clone carrying this TCR beta chain. The antigen remains undetermined. The authors used template switching to add a universal primer site and gave cDNA unique molecular identifiers. TCRdb reprocessed the 5' RACE reads via MiXCR and lists one record per CDR3 protein. The sample lists approximately 190,000 distinct CDR3 sequences; approximately 15% were seen once. From germline, CDR1 is LNHDA and CDR2 SQIVND (reference sequence). V was clipped by 10 bases and J by 0 bases, with 12 bases between them. The CDR3 has 13 residues. The sample originates from a study of identical twins. Whole-study findings and limits: Models, which agreed with sharing between unrelated individuals, nonetheless underestimated the out-of-frame TCR alpha sharing seen in monozygotic twins.

Another study also made use of these data, one on T cells expressing NK-cell markers. This second study says: In more than 5 donors, dominant CD3+CD56+NKG2C+ clones formed about 1.0-8% of CD8+ cells.

The V call is TRBV19, the J call TRBJ1-2; D not certain. This TCR derives from a woman between 18 and 29 years old in good health. The sample was CD8+ T cells sorted from blood. The CDR3 loop is CATAEPPNYGYTF. In nucleotides, the CDR3 is TGTGCCACCGCCGAACCGCCTAACTATGGCTACACCTTC.